This paragraph covers one TCR beta chain sequence. Its antigen is still unknown. The data were taken from a study of siplizumab effects on memory and regulatory T cells. Overall study results and limits: Tregs that proliferated in siplizumab cultures did not have their suppressive function confirmed.

V shed 7 bases and J 13 bases; nucleotides not matched to a gene: 13. The CDR3 has 12 amino acids. The germline V gene has CDR1 SEHNR and CDR2 FQNEAQ (reference sequence). Per sample, the assay covered 10^5 or so TCR templates. Generated by immunoSEQ multiplex PCR, the TCRdb table keeps only in-frame clones and is missing some. The data hold 50,000 to 70,000 clones, with roughly 97% observed a single time. Sequencing was done on a sample of naive CD8+ T cells sorted from blood. The sequence was collected from a human donor in good health. The gene calls are TRBV7-9 and TRBJ2-7; 7 bases fit TRBD1. CDR3 sequence: CASTPTPDRQYF. The CDR3 nucleotides are TGTGCCAGCACCCCTACCCCGGACAGGCAATACTTC.